This T cell receptor beta chain was identified during a study of B cell selection in AIRE deficiency. V lost 5 bases, J lost 3 bases, and 14 bases lay in between. CDR3 length equals 14 residues. Germline V gene lookup returns CDR1 SGHTA and CDR2 FQGNSA. Conventional CD4 T cells were sorted as CD4+CD127+ cells. Data came from immunoSEQ multiplex PCR; TCRdb stores just in-frame clones and leaves some out. The repertoire holds 20,000 to 25,000 clones, 97% seen once, with approximately 0.15% in the top ten. This receptor was identified in a human donor with AIRE deficiency. Sequenced: conventional CD4+ T cells sorted from PBMCs. The chain employs TRBV7-2 and TRBJ2-7, with D perhaps matching TRBD2 (6 bases). The CDR3 region has the DNA TGTGCCAGCAGCCCCCGGGAGCGAGTCTACGAGCAGTACTTC. Protein: CASSPRERVYEQYF.